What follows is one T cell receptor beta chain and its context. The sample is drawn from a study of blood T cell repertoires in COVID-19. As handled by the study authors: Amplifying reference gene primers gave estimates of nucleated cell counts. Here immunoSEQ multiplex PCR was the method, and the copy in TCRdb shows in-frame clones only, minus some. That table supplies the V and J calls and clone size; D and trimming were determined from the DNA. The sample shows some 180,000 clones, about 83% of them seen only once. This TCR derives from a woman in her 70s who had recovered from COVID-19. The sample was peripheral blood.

DNA for the CDR3: TGCAGCGTTGTCCCCCTCGGGGGGGGAGGCTCCTACGAGCAGTACTTC. Translating it yields CSVVPLGGGGSYEQYF. The gene calls are TRBV29-1 and TRBJ2-7; TRBD2 matches at 8 bases. V lost 4 bases and J lost 0; bases outside the gene matches: 11. The CDR3 has 16 residues. Germline V gives CDR1 SQVTM, CDR2 ANQGSEA.